The T cell receptor beta chain described here comes from a study of T cell responses to AZD1222 COVID-19 vaccine (dated by TCRdb to the early 2020s). With respect to the entire study: A total of approximately 230 trial participants underwent TCR sequencing, of whom some 210 received two doses of AZD1222 and about 25 received two doses of the MenACWY control vaccine. Enrollment into the trials was organized by age into subgroups of 18-55, 56-69 and 70-plus years, and those subgroups contained about 160, 30 and 59 TCR-sequenced participants, respectively. Beyond this particular receptor, the publication reports: The 56-69-year group was small, and its depth increase did not reach significance, likely because of low power. Because no day 14 peak-response samples were available, repertoires were characterized only after the peak T cell response. Reportedly, close to half of the unique spike-specific TCRs recognized epitopes lying outside the regions that are mutated in the B.1.351 and B.1.1.7 variants. Only five or six AZD1222 recipients were SARS-CoV-2 seropositive at baseline, limiting conclusions about previously exposed vaccinees. The vaccine-associated CD4 TCRs covered the entire spike protein, and the dominant responses fell in regions 160-218 and 743-854. Participants were mostly white British and included more females than males, and it was suggested by the authors that clonal diversity may have been underestimated. After two AZD1222 doses, spike-specific TCR breadth and depth were significantly higher than at day 0 and than in MenACWY recipients.

Per the publication, the time point label means: about 28 days (+/-7) after the second vaccine dose. AZD1222 recipients given second doses at about 4 weeks or at about 12 weeks were pooled, since spike-specific TCR depth and breadth were not found to differ between the two schedules. Samples from vaccinated people were obtained from the UK trials COV001 and COV002, which included a single-blind randomized controlled phase 2/3 trial of AZD1222 (ChAdOx1 nCoV-19) in healthy adults. For TCRbeta chain sequencing, PBMC samples from trial participants were taken at day 0 and at day 28 after the second dose. The CDR3 regions of human TCRbeta chains were analyzed by immunosequencing. Concerning the study's data processing: Repertoire TCRs were matched against a reference library of SARS-CoV-2-specific TCRs generated with the MIRA antigen-specificity platform. Breadth was defined as the fraction of unique TCRs that were SARS-CoV-2-associated, and depth was defined as the fraction of total T cells that were SARS-CoV-2-associated. Each spike-specific TCR was assigned to its reactive spike region and to a CD4 or CD8 class using the MIRA data. Log10-transformed breadth and depth values were compared by one-way ANOVA with Sidak's multiple comparisons tests. The clones in this table, taken by TCRdb from immuneACCESS, are in-frame only. Not every clone is retained; where verified, under half of the shortfall comes from an unresolved V gene, and the cause of the rest is unknown. V and J calls and clone size follow that table, whereas D and trimming were derived from the DNA. The sample records over 60,000 clones, 75% to 90% of which are singletons. Roughly 13% of the sample comes from the top ten.

Counted from cysteine to phenylalanine, this CDR3 has 15 amino acids. Just CDR3 DNA is preserved here, 45 bases in frame from base 1. Trimming accounts for 6 bases at V and 6 bases at J, while the number of junction bases matched to no gene is 6. CDR1 and CDR2 (ENHRY, SYGVKD) derive from the germline V gene. Notes on this clone: The antigen this receptor binds is unknown. No quality values exist for individual bases; no much larger clone is one base distant.

This specimen was peripheral blood, taken 28 days after the second AZD1222 dose. The chain is assembled from TRBV10-3 and TRBJ2-2; 11 bases in the junction line up with TRBD1. This TCR was recovered from an adult who received the AZD1222 COVID-19 vaccine. The DNA is TGTGCCATCAGCGCCGGGACAGGGGGGGCCGGGGAGCTGTTTTTT. This encodes CAISAGTGGAGELFF.